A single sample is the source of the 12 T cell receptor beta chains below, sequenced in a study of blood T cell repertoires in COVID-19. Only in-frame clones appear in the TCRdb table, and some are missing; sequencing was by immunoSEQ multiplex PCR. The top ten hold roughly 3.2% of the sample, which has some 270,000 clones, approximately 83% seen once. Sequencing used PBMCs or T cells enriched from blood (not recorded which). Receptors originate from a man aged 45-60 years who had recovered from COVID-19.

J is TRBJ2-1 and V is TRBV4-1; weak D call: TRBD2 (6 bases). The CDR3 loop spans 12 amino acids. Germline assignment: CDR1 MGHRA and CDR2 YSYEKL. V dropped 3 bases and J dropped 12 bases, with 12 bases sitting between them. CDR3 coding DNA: TGCGCCAGCAGCCACCGCCGGGACTTGCAGTTCTTC. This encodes CASSHRRDLQFF.

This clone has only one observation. Here the CDR3 DNA reads TGTGCCAGCACCCTTGTGGGGGCAGCCTATGGCTACACCTTC. Translating it yields CASTLVGAAYGYTF. The rearrangement links TRBV28 to TRBJ1-2, with D maybe TRBD1 (6 bases). The CDR3 covers 14 residues. Per the germline V gene, CDR1 is MDHEN and CDR2 is SYDVKM. V lost 7 bases to trimming and J lost 4 bases, with 16 bases between them.

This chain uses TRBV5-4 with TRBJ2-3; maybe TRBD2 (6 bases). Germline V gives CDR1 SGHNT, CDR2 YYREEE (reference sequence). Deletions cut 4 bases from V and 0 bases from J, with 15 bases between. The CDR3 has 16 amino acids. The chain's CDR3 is CASSPQRAPSTDTQYF. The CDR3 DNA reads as TGTGCCAGCAGCCCTCAGCGGGCACCTAGCACAGATACGCAGTATTTT.

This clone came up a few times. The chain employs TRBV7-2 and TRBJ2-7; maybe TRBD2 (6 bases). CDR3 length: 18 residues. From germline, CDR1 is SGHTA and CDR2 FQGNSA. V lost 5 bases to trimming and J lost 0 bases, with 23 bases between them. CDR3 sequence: CASSLKLAGQLGSYEQYF. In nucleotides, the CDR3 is TGTGCCAGCAGCCTGAAGCTGGCGGGGCAACTCGGCTCCTACGAGCAGTACTTC.

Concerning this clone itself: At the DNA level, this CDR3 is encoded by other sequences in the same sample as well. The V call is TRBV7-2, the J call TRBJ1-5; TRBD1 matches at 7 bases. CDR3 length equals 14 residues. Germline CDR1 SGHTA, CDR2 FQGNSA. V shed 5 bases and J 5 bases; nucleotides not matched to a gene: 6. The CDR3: CASSPRQGDQPQHF. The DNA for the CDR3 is TGTGCCAGCAGCCCTAGGCAGGGGGATCAGCCCCAGCATTTT.

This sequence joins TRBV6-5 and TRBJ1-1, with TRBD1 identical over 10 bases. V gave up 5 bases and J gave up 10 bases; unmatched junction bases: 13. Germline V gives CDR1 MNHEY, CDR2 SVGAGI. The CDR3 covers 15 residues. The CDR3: CASSPGQGVVVGAFF. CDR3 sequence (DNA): TGTGCCAGCAGTCCTGGACAGGGGGTGGTCGTTGGAGCTTTCTTT.

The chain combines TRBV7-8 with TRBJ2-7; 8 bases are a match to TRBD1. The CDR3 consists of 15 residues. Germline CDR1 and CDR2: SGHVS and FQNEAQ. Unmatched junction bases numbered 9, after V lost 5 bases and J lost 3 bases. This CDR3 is CASSPTDRGGYEQYF. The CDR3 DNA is TGTGCCAGCAGCCCTACAGACAGGGGAGGCTACGAGCAGTACTTC.

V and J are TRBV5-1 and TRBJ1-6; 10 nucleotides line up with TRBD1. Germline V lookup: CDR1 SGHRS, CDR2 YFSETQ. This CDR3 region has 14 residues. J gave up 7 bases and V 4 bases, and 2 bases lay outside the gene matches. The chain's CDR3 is CASSKGQGNSPLHF. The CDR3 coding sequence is TGCGCCAGCAGCAAGGGACAGGGGAATTCACCCCTCCACTTT.

CDR3 nucleotides: TGTGCCAGCTCCCGTCGGGTTAACTCTGGAAACACCATATATTTT. Encoded protein: CASSRRVNSGNTIYF. The chain is built from TRBV28 and TRBJ1-3; no reliable D call. Germline V gene data show CDR1 as MDHEN and CDR2 as SYDVKM. Trimming stripped 8 bases from V and 0 bases from J, with 14 bases between. This CDR3 region has 15 residues. The full variable domain, its missing parts supplied by reference TRBV28 and TRBJ1-3, is DVKVTQSSRYLVKRTGEKVFLECVQDMDHENMFWYRQDPGLGLRLIYFSYDVKMKEKGDIPEGYSVSREKKERFSLILESASTNQTSMYLCASSRRVNSGNTIYFGEGSWLTVV.

CDR3 region: CASSKRTGGAPPYNSPLHF. The CDR3, as DNA: TGTGCCAGCAGCAAAAGGACAGGGGGCGCCCCTCCCTATAATTCACCCCTCCACTTT. The chain uses TRBV21-1 and TRBJ1-6; the table's D call, TRBD1, has no DNA check behind it. TRBV21-1 is recorded as a pseudogene. The CDR3 runs 19 residues.

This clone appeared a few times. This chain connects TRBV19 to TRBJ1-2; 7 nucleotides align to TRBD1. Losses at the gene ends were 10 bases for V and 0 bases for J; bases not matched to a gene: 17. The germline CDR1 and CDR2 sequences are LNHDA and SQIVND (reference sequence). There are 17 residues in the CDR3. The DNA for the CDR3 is TGTGCCACCAGGAGGGGGCCTTGGGAGATAGCTAACTATGGCTACACCTTC. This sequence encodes CATRRGPWEIANYGYTF.

CDR3 DNA: TGTGCCAGCAGCGCCCTCCGGACAGGCGGCACAGATACGCAGTATTTT. Translated: CASSALRTGGTDTQYF. This chain connects TRBV7-9 to TRBJ2-3; 7 bases are shared with TRBD1. Trimming removed 5 bases from V and 1 base from J; junction bases left unmatched: 9. Per the germline V gene, CDR1 is SEHNR and CDR2 is FQNEAQ (reference sequence). The CDR3 spans 16 residues. The entire variable domain, with the rest obtained from reference TRBV7-9 and TRBJ2-3, is as follows: DTGVSQNPRHKITKRGQNVTFRCDPISEHNRLYWYRQTLGQGPEFLTYFQNEAQLEKSRLLSDRFSAERPKGSFSTLEIQRTEQGDSAMYLCASSALRTGGTDTQYFGPGTRLTVL.